This record looks at one TCR beta chain sequence and its context. The sample comes from a study of cytomegalovirus exposure and HLA in healthy donors. Study details: The approximately 130 validation repertoires and the approximately 690 first-cohort repertoires shared a platform, a later analysis reported.

The protocol was immunoSEQ multiplex PCR, while the TCRdb copy is restricted to in-frame clones and leaves out a portion. The data contain fewer than 400,000 clones, over 75% of them singletons. The CDR3 extends over 19 amino acids. Germline values: CDR1 LGHNA, CDR2 YSLEER. V gave up 0 bases and J gave up 0 bases, with 19 bases separating them. This clonotype originated in a man aged 30 to 45 in good health and CMV-seronegative. The sequenced sample consisted of PBMCs. J is TRBJ2-3 and V is TRBV4-3, with a weak D call TRBD2 (6 bases). The CDR3: CASSQDLRQGGGSTDTQYF. CDR3 bases: TGCGCCAGCAGCCAAGATTTGCGGCAGGGAGGAGGTAGCACAGATACGCAGTATTTT.